This T cell receptor (beta chain) derives from a study of CD8 T cells in Susac syndrome. Study-level information: At the time of blood draw, patients with Susac syndrome were therapy-naive, receiving corticosteroids, or receiving intravenous immunoglobulin alone. General study findings and limits: Across the total CD8+ repertoires, about 17 Susac-specific public clones were found. The CD8+ TEMRA repertoires yielded five such clones.

Germline V CDR1 and CDR2: MNHEY, SVGAGI. With V trimmed by 2 bases and J by 5 bases, 9 bases remained unmatched. The CDR3 has 16 residues. When the RNA was reverse transcribed, random hexamers were used with an input of roughly 0.45 to 1 ug. TCRdb re-derived calls from the immunoSEQ multiplex PCR reads in MiXCR, one entry per CDR3 protein. This table has 75,000 to 80,000 distinct CDR3 sequences, roughly 94% appearing once. Note on this clonotype: Its antigen is undetermined.

Patients with Susac syndrome met diagnostic criteria that were recently defined for definite or probable disease. Sequencing was done on a sample of CD8+ T cells from PBMCs. The source is a human donor with Susac syndrome. The V call is TRBV6-5, the J call TRBJ1-3; 7 nucleotides match TRBD1. CDR3 sequence: CASSYLRGTDRNTIYF. The DNA of the CDR3 is TGTGCCAGCAGTTACCTAAGGGGGACAGACAGAAACACCATATATTTT.